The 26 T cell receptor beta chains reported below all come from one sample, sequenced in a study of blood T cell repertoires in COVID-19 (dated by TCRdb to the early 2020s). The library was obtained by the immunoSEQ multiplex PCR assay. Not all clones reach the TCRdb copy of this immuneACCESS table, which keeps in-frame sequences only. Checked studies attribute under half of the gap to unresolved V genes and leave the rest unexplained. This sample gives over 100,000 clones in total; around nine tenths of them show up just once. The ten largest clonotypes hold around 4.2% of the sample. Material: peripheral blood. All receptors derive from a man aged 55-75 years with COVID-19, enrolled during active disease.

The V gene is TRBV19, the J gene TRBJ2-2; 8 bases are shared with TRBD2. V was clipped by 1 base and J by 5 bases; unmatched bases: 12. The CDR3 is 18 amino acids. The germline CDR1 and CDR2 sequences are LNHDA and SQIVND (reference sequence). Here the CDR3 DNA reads TGTGCCAGTAGTATAGCTGGCTCGAGCGGGGGAAAAACCGGGGAGCTGTTTTTT. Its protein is CASSIAGSSGGKTGELFF.

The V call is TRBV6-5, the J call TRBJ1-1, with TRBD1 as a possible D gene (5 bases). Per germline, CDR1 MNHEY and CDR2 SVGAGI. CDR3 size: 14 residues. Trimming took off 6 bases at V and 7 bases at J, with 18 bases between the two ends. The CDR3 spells CASRTGLREGEAFF. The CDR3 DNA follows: TGTGCCAGCAGAACGGGACTCCGGGAGGGTGAAGCTTTCTTT.

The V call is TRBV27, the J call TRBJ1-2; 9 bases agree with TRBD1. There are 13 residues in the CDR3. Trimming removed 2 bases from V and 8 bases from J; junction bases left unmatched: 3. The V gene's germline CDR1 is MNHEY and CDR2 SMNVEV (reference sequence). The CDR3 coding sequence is TGTGCCAGCAGTTTAGGGACAGGGACCGGCTACACCTTC. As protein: CASSLGTGTGYTF.

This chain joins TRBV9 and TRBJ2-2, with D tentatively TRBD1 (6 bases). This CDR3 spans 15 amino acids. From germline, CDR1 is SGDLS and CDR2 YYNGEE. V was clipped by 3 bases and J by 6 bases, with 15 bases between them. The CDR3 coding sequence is TGTGCCAGCAGCGAAGGGGCAGGGGCGCCCGGGGAGCTGTTTTTT. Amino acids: CASSEGAGAPGELFF.

The CDR3 loop is CASSTLAGGLREQFF. The CDR3 DNA is TGTGCCAGTAGTACTCTAGCGGGGGGGCTGAGAGAGCAGTTCTTC. The chain links TRBV19 to TRBJ2-1; 12 bases agree with TRBD2. Germline loops: CDR1 LNHDA, CDR2 SQIVND (reference sequence). Trimming took 4 bases from V and 10 from J; bases not matched to a gene: 8. The CDR3 spans 15 residues.

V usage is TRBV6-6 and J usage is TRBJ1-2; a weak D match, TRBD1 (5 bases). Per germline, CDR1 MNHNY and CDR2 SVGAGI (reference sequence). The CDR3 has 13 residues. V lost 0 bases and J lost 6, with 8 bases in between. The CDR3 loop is CASSYSIGDGYTF. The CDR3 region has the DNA TGTGCCAGCAGTTACTCGATAGGGGATGGCTACACCTTC.

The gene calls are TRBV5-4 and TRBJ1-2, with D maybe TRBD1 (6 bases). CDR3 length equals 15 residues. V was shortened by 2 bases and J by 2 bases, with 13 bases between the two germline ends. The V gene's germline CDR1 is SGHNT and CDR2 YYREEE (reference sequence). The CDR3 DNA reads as TGTGCCAGCAGCTTTGGTGTGGGACAAAACTATGGCTACACCTTC. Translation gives CASSFGVGQNYGYTF.

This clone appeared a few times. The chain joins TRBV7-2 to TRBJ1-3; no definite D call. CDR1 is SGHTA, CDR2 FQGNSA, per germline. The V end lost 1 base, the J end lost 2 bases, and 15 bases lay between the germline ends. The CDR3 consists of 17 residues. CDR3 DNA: TGTGCCAGCAGCTTAGAATCTAGTAGTCTTACTGGAAACACCATATATTTT. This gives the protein CASSLESSSLTGNTIYF.

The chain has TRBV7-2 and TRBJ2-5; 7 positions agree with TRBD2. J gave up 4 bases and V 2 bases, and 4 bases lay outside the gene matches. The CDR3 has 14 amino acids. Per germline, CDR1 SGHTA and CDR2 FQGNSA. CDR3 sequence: CASSLPGGGETQYF. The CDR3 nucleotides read TGTGCCAGCAGCTTACCCGGCGGGGGAGAGACCCAGTACTTC.

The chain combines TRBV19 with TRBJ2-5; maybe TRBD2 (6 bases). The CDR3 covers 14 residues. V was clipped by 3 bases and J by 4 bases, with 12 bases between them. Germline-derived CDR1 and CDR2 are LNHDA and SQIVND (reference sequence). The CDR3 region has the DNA TGTGCCAGTAGTATGACTAGGAGTGTAGAGACCCAGTACTTC. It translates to CASSMTRSVETQYF.

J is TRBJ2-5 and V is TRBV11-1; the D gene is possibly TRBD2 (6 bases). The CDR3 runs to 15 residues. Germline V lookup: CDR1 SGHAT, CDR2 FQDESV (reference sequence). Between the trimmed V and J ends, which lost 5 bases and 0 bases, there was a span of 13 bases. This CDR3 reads CASSRFGGDQETQYF. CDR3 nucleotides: TGTGCCAGCAGCCGCTTTGGAGGGGACCAAGAGACCCAGTACTTC. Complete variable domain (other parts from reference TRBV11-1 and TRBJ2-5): EAEVAQSPRYKITEKSQAVAFWCDPISGHATLYWYRQILGQGPELLVQFQDESVVDDSQLPKDRFSAERLKGVDSTLKIQPAELGDSAMYLCASSRFGGDQETQYFGPGTRLLVL.

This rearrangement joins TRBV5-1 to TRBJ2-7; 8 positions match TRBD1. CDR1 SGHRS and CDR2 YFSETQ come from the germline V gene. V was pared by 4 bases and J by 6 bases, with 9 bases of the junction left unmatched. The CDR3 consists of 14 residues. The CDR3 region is CASSTSGTGAEQYF. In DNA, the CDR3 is TGCGCCAGCAGCACCTCCGGGACAGGAGCCGAGCAGTACTTC.

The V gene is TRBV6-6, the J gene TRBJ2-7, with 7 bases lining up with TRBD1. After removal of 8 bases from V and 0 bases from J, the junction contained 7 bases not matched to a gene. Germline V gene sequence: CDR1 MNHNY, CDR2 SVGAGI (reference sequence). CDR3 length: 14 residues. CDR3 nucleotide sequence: TGTGCCAGCGGGGACAGCCCGAGCTCCTACGAGCAGTACTTC. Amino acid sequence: CASGDSPSSYEQYF.

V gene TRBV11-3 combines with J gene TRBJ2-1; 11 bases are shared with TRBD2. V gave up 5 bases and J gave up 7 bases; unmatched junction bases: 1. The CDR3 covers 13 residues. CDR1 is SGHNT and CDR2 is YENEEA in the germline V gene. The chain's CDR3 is CASSLAGGNEQFF. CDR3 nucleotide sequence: TGTGCCAGCAGCCTAGCGGGGGGAAATGAGCAGTTCTTC. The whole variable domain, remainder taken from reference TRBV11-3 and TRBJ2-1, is EAGVVQSPRYKIIEKKQPVAFWCNPISGHNTLYWYLQNLGQGPELLIRYENEEAVDDSQLPKDRFSAERLKGVDSTLKIQPAELGDSAVYLCASSLAGGNEQFFGPGTRLTVL.

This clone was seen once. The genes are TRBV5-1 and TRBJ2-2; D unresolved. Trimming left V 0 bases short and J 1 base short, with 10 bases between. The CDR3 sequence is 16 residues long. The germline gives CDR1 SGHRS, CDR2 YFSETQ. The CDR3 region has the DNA TGCGCCAGCAGCTTGGCCGAACTGATGAACACCGGGGAGCTGTTTTTT. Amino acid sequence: CASSLAELMNTGELFF.

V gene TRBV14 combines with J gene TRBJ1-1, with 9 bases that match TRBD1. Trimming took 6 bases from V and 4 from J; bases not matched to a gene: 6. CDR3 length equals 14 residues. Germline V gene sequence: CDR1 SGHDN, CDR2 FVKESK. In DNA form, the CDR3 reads TGTGCCAGCAGTTTGGACAGGGGCGGCACTGAAGCTTTCTTT. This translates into CASSLDRGGTEAFF.

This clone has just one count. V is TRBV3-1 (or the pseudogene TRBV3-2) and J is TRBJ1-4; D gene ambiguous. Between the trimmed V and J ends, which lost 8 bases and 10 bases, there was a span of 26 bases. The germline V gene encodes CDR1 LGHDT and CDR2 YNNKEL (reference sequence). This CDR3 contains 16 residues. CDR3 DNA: TGTGCCAGCGCCCCCGGCACCGGCTCGGGGAAATCAAAACTGTTTTTT. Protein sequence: CASAPGTGSGKSKLFF.

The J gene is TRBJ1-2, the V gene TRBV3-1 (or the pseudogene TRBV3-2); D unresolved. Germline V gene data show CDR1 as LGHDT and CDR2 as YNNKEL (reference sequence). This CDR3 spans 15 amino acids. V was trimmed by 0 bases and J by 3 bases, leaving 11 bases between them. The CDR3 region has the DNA TGTGCCAGCAGCCAAGAGTTGGGCCGCCACTATGGCTACACCTTC. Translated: CASSQELGRHYGYTF.

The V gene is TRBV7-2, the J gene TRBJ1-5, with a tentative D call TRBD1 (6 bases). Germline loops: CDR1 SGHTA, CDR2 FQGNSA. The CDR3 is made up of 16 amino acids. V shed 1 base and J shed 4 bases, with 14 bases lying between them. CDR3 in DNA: TGTGCCAGCAGCTTAGATCCCTACAGGGCGAATCAGCCCCAGCATTTT. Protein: CASSLDPYRANQPQHF.

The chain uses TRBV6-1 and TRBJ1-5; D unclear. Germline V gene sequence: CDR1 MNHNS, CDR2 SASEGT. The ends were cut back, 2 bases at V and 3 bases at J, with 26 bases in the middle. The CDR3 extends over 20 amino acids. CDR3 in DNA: TGTGCCAGCAGTGAATTCCCCTTAATTTTTTCCAGGCAGGACAATCAGCCCCAGCATTTT. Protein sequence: CASSEFPLIFSRQDNQPQHF.

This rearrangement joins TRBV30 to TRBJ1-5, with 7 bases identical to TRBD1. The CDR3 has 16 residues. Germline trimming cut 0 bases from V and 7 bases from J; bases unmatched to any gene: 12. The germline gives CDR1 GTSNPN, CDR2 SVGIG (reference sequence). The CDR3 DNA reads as TGTGCCTGGAGTGTACCGCGGGACAGTCTTTCCCAGCCCCAGCATTTT. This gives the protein CAWSVPRDSLSQPQHF.

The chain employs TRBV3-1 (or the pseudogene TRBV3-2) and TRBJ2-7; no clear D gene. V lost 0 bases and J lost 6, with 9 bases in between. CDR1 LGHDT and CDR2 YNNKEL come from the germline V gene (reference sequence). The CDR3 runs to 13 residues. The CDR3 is CASSQEYQIEQYF. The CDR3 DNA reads TGTGCCAGCAGCCAAGAGTATCAGATCGAGCAGTACTTC.

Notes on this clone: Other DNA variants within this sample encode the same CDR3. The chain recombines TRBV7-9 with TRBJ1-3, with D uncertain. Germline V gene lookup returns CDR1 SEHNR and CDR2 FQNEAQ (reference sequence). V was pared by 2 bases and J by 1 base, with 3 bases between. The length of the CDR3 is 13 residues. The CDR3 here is CASSLSSGNTIYF. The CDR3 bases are TGTGCCAGCAGCTTATCTTCTGGAAACACCATATATTTT.

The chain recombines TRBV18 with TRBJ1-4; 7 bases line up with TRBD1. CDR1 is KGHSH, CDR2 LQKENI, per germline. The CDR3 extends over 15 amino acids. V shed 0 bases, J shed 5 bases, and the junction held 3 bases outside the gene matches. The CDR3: CASSPPGGSNEKLFF. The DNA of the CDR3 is TGTGCCAGCTCACCACCAGGGGGCTCAAATGAAAAACTGTTTTTT.

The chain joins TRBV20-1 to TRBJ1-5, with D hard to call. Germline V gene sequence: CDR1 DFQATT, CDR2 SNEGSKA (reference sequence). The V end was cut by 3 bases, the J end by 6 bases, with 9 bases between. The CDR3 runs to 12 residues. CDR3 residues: CSASDGGQPQHF. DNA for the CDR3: TGCAGTGCTAGTGATGGAGGTCAGCCCCAGCATTTT.

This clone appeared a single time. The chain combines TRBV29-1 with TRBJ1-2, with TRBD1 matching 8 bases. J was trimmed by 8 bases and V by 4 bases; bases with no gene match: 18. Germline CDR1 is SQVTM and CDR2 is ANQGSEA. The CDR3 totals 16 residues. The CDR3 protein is CSVGARAQGAVEGYTF. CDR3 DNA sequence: TGCAGCGTTGGTGCCCGGGCGCAGGGGGCTGTGGAGGGCTACACCTTC.